The 17 T cell receptor beta chains reported below all come from one sample, sequenced in a study of Ad26.COV2.S vaccination and SARS-CoV-2 variants (dated by TCRdb to the early 2020s). Read against the paper, the sample's treatment or condition label means: about 20 received Ad26.COV2.S at low or high dose, single or two shots; about 5 received placebo; per-sample allocation not given. For vaccine and placebo recipients, repertoires were sequenced using samples collected on day 63 after the first injection. The method was the immunoSEQ multiplex PCR assay. This is the immuneACCESS table as TCRdb keeps it, with only in-frame sequences that have V and J called. A part of the clones is gone; compared with another copy, unresolved V genes explain less than half, and the rest is unexplained. The sample table lists more than 300,000 clones, approximately 86% of them with a count of one. Approximately 1.9% of the sample belongs to the ten largest clones.

This specimen was peripheral blood, taken in a trial of Ad26.COV2.S vaccine versus placebo. These TCRs come from a person between 18 and 65 years old who received the Ad26.COV2.S COVID-19 vaccine or a placebo.

The chain has TRBV18 and TRBJ2-1; D remains unclear. Trimming pared 4 bases from V and 1 base from J, leaving 5 bases between. Germline CDR1 is KGHSH and CDR2 is LQKENI. This CDR3 is built from 13 residues. The CDR3 nucleotides are TGTGCCAGCTCACTGATATCCTACAATGAGCAGTTCTTC. Residues: CASSLISYNEQFF.

The chain couples TRBV9 to TRBJ2-1; D unresolved. Germline V gene sequence: CDR1 SGDLS, CDR2 YYNGEE. V was shortened by 3 bases and J by 0 bases, with 10 bases between the two germline ends. This CDR3 region has 15 residues. Here the CDR3 DNA reads TGTGCCAGCAGCGCTACGTGGAGCTCCTACAATGAGCAGTTCTTC. It translates to CASSATWSSYNEQFF.

This chain joins TRBV13 and TRBJ1-1; no definite D call. This CDR3 contains 15 residues. V lost 5 bases and J 3 bases, leaving 16 bases between the germline ends. Per germline, CDR1 PRHDT and CDR2 FYEKMQ (reference sequence). The chain's CDR3 is CASSAASGSDTEAFF. DNA of the CDR3: TGTGCCAGCAGCGCTGCCTCGGGGTCGGACACTGAAGCTTTCTTT.

The V call is TRBV24-1, the J call TRBJ2-2, with D uncertain. CDR1 and CDR2 from the germline V gene are KGHDR and SFDVKD. Between the trimmed V and J ends, which lost 1 base and 4 bases, there was a span of 12 bases. CDR3 length: 16 residues. CDR3 loop: CATSDLGSPGTGELFF. Here the CDR3 DNA reads TGTGCCACCAGTGATTTAGGCAGTCCGGGCACCGGGGAGCTGTTTTTT.

The chain recombines TRBV7-2 with TRBJ1-2; the match to TRBD1 covers 8 bases. The ends lost 5 bases at V and 5 bases at J; junction bases unmatched: 13. This CDR3 contains 16 residues. Germline V gene data show CDR1 as SGHTA and CDR2 as FQGNSA. CDR3 sequence: CASSPRLAGGDYGYTF. The CDR3 DNA reads as TGTGCCAGCAGCCCCCGTCTGGCAGGGGGCGATTATGGCTACACCTTC.

The rearrangement joins TRBV7-9 to TRBJ2-7; 10 bases are a match to TRBD2. This CDR3 spans 16 amino acids. The V segment lost 2 bases and the J segment 5 bases; nucleotides outside the gene matches: 9. The germline gives CDR1 SEHNR, CDR2 FQNEAQ (reference sequence). This CDR3 is CASSLPGSGGANEQYF. CDR3 DNA: TGTGCCAGCAGCTTACCTGGGAGCGGGGGGGCCAACGAGCAGTACTTC.

This clone has a single count. Other DNA sequences of this sample code for an identical CDR3. As DNA, the CDR3 is TGTGCCAGCTCACCAGGGTCCTCCTACGAGCAGTACTTC. Translating it yields CASSPGSSYEQYF. V is TRBV18 and J is TRBJ2-7; the D is unclear. The CDR3 length is 13 residues. The germline V and J ends were trimmed by 2 bases and 0 bases, with 5 bases remaining between them. Looked up from germline, CDR1 is KGHSH and CDR2 is LQKENI.

The chain links TRBV18 to TRBJ2-7; 12 nucleotides line up with TRBD2. The CDR3 has 15 amino acids. Germline loops: CDR1 KGHSH, CDR2 LQKENI. V lost 6 bases, J lost 3 bases, and 6 bases stayed unmatched. CDR3 in DNA: TGTGCCAGCTCGCCGACTAGCGGGGGAAACTACGAGCAGTACTTC. This sequence encodes CASSPTSGGNYEQYF.

The chain is built from TRBV11-3 and TRBJ2-7; D unclear. From germline, CDR1 is SGHNT and CDR2 YENEEA. The CDR3 consists of 14 residues. Trimming took off 0 bases at V and 6 bases at J, with 12 bases between the two ends. CDR3 sequence reads: CASSLEGRQFEQYF. The DNA for the CDR3 is TGTGCCAGCAGCTTAGAAGGTCGGCAGTTCGAGCAGTACTTC.

The chain carries TRBV6-5 and TRBJ2-2; D might be TRBD1 (6 bases). This CDR3 comprises 12 residues. Deletions cut 10 bases from V and 6 bases from J, with 12 bases between. CDR1 is MNHEY and CDR2 is SVGAGI in the germline V gene. The CDR3, as DNA: TGTGCCACTCGAGGGGGACCCGGGGAGCTGTTTTTT. This gives the protein CATRGGPGELFF.

This sequence joins TRBV18 and TRBJ1-2; 11 nucleotides line up with TRBD1. With 3 bases clipped from V and 7 bases from J, the junction kept 10 bases outside the gene matches. There are 16 residues in the CDR3. Germline V CDR1 and CDR2: KGHSH, LQKENI. The CDR3 region has the DNA TGTGCCAGCTCACCCGGGACAGGGGGTACTATAAGTGGCTACACCTTC. Its translation is CASSPGTGGTISGYTF.

The rearrangement links TRBV6-5 to TRBJ1-1, with 7 bases lining up with TRBD1. The CDR3 is 14 amino acids. The V segment lost 7 bases and the J segment 1 base; nucleotides outside the gene matches: 6. Germline-derived CDR1 and CDR2 are MNHEY and SVGAGI. For the CDR3, the DNA is TGTGCCAGCACCCAAGGGGGCACGAACACTGAAGCTTTCTTT. Protein product: CASTQGGTNTEAFF.

The V and J genes are TRBV2 and TRBJ2-1, with D possibly TRBD1 on 5 matching bases. Germline CDR1 is SNHLY and CDR2 is FYNNEI. The CDR3 runs to 16 residues. V was shortened by 3 bases and J by 1 base, with 13 bases between the two germline ends. The CDR3 DNA follows: TGTGCCAGCAGTGACCCCCAGGGCGGATCCTACAATGAGCAGTTCTTC. Amino acid sequence: CASSDPQGGSYNEQFF.

J is TRBJ2-5 and V is TRBV9; D ambiguous. The germline V gene has CDR1 SGDLS and CDR2 YYNGEE. This CDR3 comprises 15 residues. Trimming shortened V by 0 bases and J by 1 base, and 10 bases separated the two germline ends. The CDR3, as DNA: TGTGCCAGCAGCGTAGGGGCTGGCGTCCAAGAGACCCAGTACTTC. This gives the protein CASSVGAGVQETQYF.

This chain links TRBV30 with TRBJ1-4; 7 positions match TRBD1. There are 16 residues in the CDR3. Germline V gene data show CDR1 as GTSNPN and CDR2 as SVGIG (reference sequence). Germline trimming cut 4 bases from V and 0 bases from J; bases unmatched to any gene: 8. CDR3 in DNA: TGTGCCTGGAAGAAAGGACAGGCCGCAACTAATGAAAAACTGTTTTTT. Amino acids: CAWKKGQAATNEKLFF.

This chain connects TRBV3-1 (or the pseudogene TRBV3-2) to TRBJ2-1, with D possibly TRBD1 on 7 matching bases. CDR3 length: 14 residues. From germline, CDR1 is LGHDT and CDR2 YNNKEL (reference sequence). With 4 bases removed from V and 9 bases from J, the gap between germline ends came to 16 bases. The CDR3 DNA is TGTGCCAGCAGCCCCCAGGGGGGCGTGAGTGAGCAGTTCTTC. Protein: CASSPQGGVSEQFF.

The rearrangement links TRBV18 to TRBJ2-3; D perhaps matches TRBD2 (6 bases). V was pared by 3 bases and J by 2 bases, with 15 bases between. There are 16 residues in the CDR3. Germline V CDR1 and CDR2: KGHSH, LQKENI. The CDR3 DNA is TGTGCCAGCTCACCCGGAGTTGGAGGGATCACAGATACGCAGTATTTT. This encodes CASSPGVGGITDTQYF. Based on the CDR3 plus reference TRBV18 and TRBJ2-3, the full variable domain is NAGVMQNPRHLVRRRGQEARLRCSPMKGHSHVYWYRQLPEEGLKFMVYLQKENIIDESGMPKERFSAEFPKEGPSILRIQQVVRGDSAAYFCASSPGVGGITDTQYFGPGTRLTVL.